The T cell receptor (beta chain) under discussion was sequenced for a study of blood T cells in healthy people across ages. Concerning this clonotype itself: Its target is unknown.

A second PCR of 7 to 11 cycles used a sample-barcoded 5' primer and a J-beta primer mix. MiXCR, run by TCRdb on the 5' RACE reads, gives a single entry per CDR3 protein. The table lists some 730,000 distinct CDR3 sequences, 22% of them singletons. After removal of 4 bases from V and 8 bases from J, the junction contained 10 bases not matched to a gene. The germline gives CDR1 SGDLS, CDR2 YYNGEE. The CDR3 is made up of 16 amino acids. The study's findings and limits: Estimates of total diversity, which came from one million sequenced T cells, were considered to be underestimates.

The source of this sequence is a man in his 70s in good health. The sequenced sample was blood. The genes are TRBV9 and TRBJ2-1; 12 nucleotides line up with TRBD1. Here the CDR3 reads CASSLGGTGGFDEQFF. CDR3 in DNA: TGTGCCAGCAGCCTGGGGGGGACAGGGGGCTTCGATGAGCAGTTCTTC.